This T cell receptor beta chain was sequenced for a study of a mutant IDH1 vaccine in newly diagnosed glioma. Study in general: Initiation of the vaccine course occurred 4-6 weeks after radiotherapy alone, or alongside temozolomide cycles. Whole-study findings and limits: Seemingly, top peripheral T cell clonotype changes bore no relation to pseudoprogression.

Some clones are missing from TCRdb's copy, which holds only in-frame ones; the method was immunoSEQ multiplex PCR. The sample holds roughly 49,000 clones, around 92% seen once. To note about this clone: Its antigen is not known.

The time point: week 35, safety follow-up. One vaccine dose held 300 ug of mutant IDH1 20-mer peptide and came with topical imiquimod. V lost 7 bases, J lost 13 bases, and 16 bases lay in between. The CDR3 is 12 residues long. Germline-derived CDR1 and CDR2 are MNHNS and SASEGT. The sample was PBMCs, taken from a glioma patient whose treatment included an IDH1 peptide vaccine. The sequence was collected from a man aged 45-65 years with glioma. The chain carries TRBV6-1 and TRBJ1-4; TRBD1 might be the D (6 bases). DNA for the CDR3: TGTGCCAGCAAGGTCCGGACAGACGGACTGTTTTTT. It encodes CASKVRTDGLFF.